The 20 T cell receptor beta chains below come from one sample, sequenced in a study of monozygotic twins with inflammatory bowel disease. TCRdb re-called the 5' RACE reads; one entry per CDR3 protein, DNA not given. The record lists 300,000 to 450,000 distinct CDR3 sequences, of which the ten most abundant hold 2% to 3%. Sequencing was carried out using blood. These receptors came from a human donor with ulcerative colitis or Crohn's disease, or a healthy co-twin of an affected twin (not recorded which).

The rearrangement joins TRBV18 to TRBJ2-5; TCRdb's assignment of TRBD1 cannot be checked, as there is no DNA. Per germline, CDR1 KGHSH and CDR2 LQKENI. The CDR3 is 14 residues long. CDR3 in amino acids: CASSPLGQQETQYF.

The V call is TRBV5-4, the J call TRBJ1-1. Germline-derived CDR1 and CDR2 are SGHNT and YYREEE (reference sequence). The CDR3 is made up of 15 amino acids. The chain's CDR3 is CASSPERWGYTEAFF.

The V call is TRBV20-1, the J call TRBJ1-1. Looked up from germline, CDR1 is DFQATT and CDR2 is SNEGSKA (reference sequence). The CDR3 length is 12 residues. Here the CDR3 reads CSGIWENTEAFF.

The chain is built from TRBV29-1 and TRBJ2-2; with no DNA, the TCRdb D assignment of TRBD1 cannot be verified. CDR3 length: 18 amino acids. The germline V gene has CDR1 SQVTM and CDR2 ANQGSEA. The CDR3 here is CSVPRVGLASGGTGELFF.

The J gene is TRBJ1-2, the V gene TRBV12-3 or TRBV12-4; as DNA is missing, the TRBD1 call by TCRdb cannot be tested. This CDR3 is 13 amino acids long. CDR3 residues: CASSLFGGSGYTF.

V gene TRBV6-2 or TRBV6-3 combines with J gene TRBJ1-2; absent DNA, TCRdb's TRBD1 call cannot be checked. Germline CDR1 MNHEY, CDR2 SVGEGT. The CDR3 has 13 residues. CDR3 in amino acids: CASNSFQGRGYTF.

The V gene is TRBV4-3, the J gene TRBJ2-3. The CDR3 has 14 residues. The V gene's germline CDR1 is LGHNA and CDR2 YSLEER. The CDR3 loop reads CASSQDFSTDTQYF.

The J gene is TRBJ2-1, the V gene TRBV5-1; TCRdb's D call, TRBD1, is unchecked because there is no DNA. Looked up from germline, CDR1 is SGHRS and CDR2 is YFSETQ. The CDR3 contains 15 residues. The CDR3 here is CASSSDRLTYNEQFF.

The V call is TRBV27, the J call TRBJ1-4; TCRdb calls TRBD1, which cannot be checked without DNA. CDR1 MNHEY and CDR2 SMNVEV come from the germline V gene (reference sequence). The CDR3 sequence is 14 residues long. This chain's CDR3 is CASSLTPGGEKLFF.

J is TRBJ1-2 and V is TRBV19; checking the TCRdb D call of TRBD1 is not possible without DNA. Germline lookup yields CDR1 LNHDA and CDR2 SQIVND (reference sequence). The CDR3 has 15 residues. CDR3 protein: CASRLTGGSDYGYTF.

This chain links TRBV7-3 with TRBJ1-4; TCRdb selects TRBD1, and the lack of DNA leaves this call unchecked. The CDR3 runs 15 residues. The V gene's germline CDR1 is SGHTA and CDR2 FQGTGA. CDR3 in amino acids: CASSSRTGRGEKLFF.

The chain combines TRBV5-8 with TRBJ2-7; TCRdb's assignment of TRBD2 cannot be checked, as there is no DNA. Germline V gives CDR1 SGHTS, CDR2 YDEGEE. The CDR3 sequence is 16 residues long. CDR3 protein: CASSGGLAGGWKLRYF.

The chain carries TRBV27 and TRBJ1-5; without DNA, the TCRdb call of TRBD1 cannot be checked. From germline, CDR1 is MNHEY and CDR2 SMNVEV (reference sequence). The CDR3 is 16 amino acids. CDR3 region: CASSSLARGRDQPQHF.

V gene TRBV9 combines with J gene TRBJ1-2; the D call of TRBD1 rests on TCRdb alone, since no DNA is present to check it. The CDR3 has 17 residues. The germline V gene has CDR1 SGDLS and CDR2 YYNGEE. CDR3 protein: CASYQGPLLLTTYGYTF.

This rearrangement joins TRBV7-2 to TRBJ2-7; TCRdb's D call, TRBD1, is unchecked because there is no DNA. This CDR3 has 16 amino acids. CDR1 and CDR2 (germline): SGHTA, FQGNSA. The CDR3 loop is CASSLGSGTGAAEQYF.

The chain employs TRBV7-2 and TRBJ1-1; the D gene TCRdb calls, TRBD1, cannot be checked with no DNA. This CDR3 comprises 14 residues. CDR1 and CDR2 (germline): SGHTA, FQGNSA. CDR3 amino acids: CASSLARPGTEAFF.

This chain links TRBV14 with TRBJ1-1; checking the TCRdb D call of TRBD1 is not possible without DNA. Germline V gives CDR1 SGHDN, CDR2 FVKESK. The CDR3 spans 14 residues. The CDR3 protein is CASSQDPWTGEAFF.

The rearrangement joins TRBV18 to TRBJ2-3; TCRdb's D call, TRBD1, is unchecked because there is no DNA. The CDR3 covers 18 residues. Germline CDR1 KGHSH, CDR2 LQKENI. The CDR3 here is CASSADAGAGVSTDTQYF.

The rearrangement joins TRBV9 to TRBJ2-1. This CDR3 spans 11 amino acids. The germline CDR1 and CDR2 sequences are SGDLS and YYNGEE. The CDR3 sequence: CASSVGGEQFF.

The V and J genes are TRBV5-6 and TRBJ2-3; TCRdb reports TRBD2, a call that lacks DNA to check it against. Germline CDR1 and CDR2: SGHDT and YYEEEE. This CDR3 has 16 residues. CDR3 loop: CASSLLGGLSTDTQYF.